Presented here are 23 T cell receptor beta chains from one specimen sequenced in a study of identical twins. TCRdb passed the 5' RACE reads through MiXCR, listing each CDR3 protein once. The data contain roughly 1,500,000 distinct CDR3 sequences, roughly 35% of them singletons. The material sequenced was cord blood. These receptors originate from a newborn girl in good health.

Worth noting for this clonotype: A junction end diverges from the germline sequence, so it may reflect a read error. The J gene is TRBJ2-7, the V gene TRBV29-1; no definite D call. Germline V gene sequence: CDR1 SQVTM, CDR2 ANQGSEA. This CDR3 is 13 amino acids long. Here the CDR3 DNA reads TGCAGCGTTGAGGTTTCGGCGTCCTACAAGCAGTACTTC. This codes for CSVEVSASYKQYF.

The chain is built from TRBV20-1 and TRBJ2-3; the match to TRBD2 covers 11 bases. The CDR3 runs 16 residues. Looked up from germline, CDR1 is DFQATT and CDR2 is SNEGSKA (reference sequence). The V segment lost 5 bases and the J segment 6 bases; nucleotides outside the gene matches: 13. The CDR3 sequence: CSAGIAGGPIQDTQYF. The CDR3 bases are TGCAGTGCTGGTATAGCGGGGGGGCCGATACAGGATACGCAGTATTTT.

V and J are TRBV10-3 and TRBJ2-1; TRBD2 matches 7 bases. This CDR3 region has 16 residues. Trimming took 0 bases from V and 2 from J; bases not matched to a gene: 4. The germline V gene has CDR1 ENHRY and CDR2 SYGVKD. CDR3 in amino acids: CAISESILAAYNEQFF. The CDR3 nucleotides read TGTGCCATCAGTGAGTCGATCCTAGCGGCCTACAATGAGCAGTTCTTC.

This chain uses TRBV21-1 with TRBJ2-5; the table names TRBD2, a call not compared with the DNA. TRBV21-1 is a known pseudogene. This CDR3 spans 16 amino acids. The CDR3 loop reads CASSNRPGRAQETQYF. CDR3 bases: TGTGCCAGCAGCAACCGCCCCGGAAGGGCTCAAGAGACCCAGTACTTC.

In this sample, this clonotype turned up a few times. The rearrangement joins TRBV20-1 to TRBJ2-7; tentative D call: TRBD1 (6 bases). This CDR3 is 14 amino acids long. Germline values: CDR1 DFQATT, CDR2 SNEGSKA (reference sequence). Trimming cost V 0 bases and J 2 bases, with 11 bases left between them. The CDR3 coding sequence is TGCAGTGCTAGAGATCAGGGACACCCCTACGAGCAGTACTTC. Translating gives CSARDQGHPYEQYF.

The J gene is TRBJ2-1, the V gene TRBV20-1; D may be TRBD1 (6 bases). There are 18 residues in the CDR3. V lost 3 bases and J 4 bases, leaving 25 bases between the germline ends. Germline values: CDR1 DFQATT, CDR2 SNEGSKA (reference sequence). The CDR3 DNA reads as TGCAGTGCTAGTTTATCCGGGGTGCCGGGACACCCTTACAATGAGCAGTTCTTC. Translated, it gives CSASLSGVPGHPYNEQFF.

V gene TRBV4-1 combines with J gene TRBJ2-7; D is undetermined. The CDR3 covers 14 residues. The V gene lost 4 bases and the J gene lost 5 bases, with 15 bases spanning the gap. Germline V lookup: CDR1 MGHRA, CDR2 YSYEKL. The CDR3 bases are TGCGCCAGCAGCCCATTTCGCCGGGTGGACGAGCAGTACTTC. This sequence encodes CASSPFRRVDEQYF.

The rearrangement links TRBV12-3 or TRBV12-4 to TRBJ1-6; possible D gene TRBD1, 6 bases. The V end was cut by 4 bases, the J end by 7 bases, with 11 bases between. This CDR3 contains 14 residues. CDR3 coding DNA: TGTGCCAGCAGTTCAGGGGCGAGGAATTCACCCCTCCACTTT. Residues: CASSSGARNSPLHF.

This rearrangement joins TRBV19 to TRBJ1-5, with D unresolved. Germline V lookup: CDR1 LNHDA, CDR2 SQIVND (reference sequence). Trimming stripped 2 bases from V and 0 bases from J, with 8 bases between. This CDR3 contains 15 residues. The CDR3 nucleotides are TGTGCCAGTAGTATAAGTCCTTATAGCAATCAGCCCCAGCATTTT. Amino acids: CASSISPYSNQPQHF.

V gene TRBV29-1 combines with J gene TRBJ1-4; 11 nucleotides line up with TRBD1. The CDR3 consists of 14 residues. V dropped 5 bases and J dropped 8; count of bases not matched to a gene: 7. In germline, CDR1 is SQVTM, CDR2 ANQGSEA. The CDR3: CSVWAGTGGEKLFF. Here the CDR3 DNA reads TGCAGCGTTTGGGCCGGGACAGGGGGGGAAAAACTGTTTTTT.

This clonotype was detected only a few times. This chain links TRBV6-1 with TRBJ2-7, with a possible D match to TRBD2 (5 bases). Germline loops: CDR1 MNHNS, CDR2 SASEGT. With 6 bases removed from V and 3 bases from J, the gap between germline ends came to 12 bases. The CDR3 sequence is 13 residues long. This CDR3 is CASSPSPDYEQYF. The CDR3 nucleotides are TGTGCCAGCAGCCCTAGCCCGGACTACGAGCAGTACTTC.

The gene calls are TRBV11-3 and TRBJ2-7; maybe TRBD1 (6 bases). The CDR3 consists of 13 residues. Germline V gene sequence: CDR1 SGHNT, CDR2 YENEEA. V lost 8 bases and J lost 7, with 18 bases in between. The CDR3 region has the DNA TGTGCCAGCGCGAGGGACACGCACAATGAGCAGTACTTC. Protein product: CASARDTHNEQYF. The full variable domain, in which reference TRBV11-3 and TRBJ2-7 provide the parts outside the CDR3, is EAGVVQSPRYKIIEKKQPVAFWCNPISGHNTLYWYLQNLGQGPELLIRYENEEAVDDSQLPKDRFSAERLKGVDSTLKIQPAELGDSAVYLCASARDTHNEQYFGPGTRLTVT.

CDR3 in DNA: TGCAGTGCTAGAGATCCCACTAGCAGTCCAGCAGATACGCAGTATTTT. As protein: CSARDPTSSPADTQYF. The chain recombines TRBV20-1 with TRBJ2-3, with D perhaps matching TRBD2 (6 bases). The ends were cut back, 0 bases at V and 4 bases at J, with 17 bases in the middle. The CDR3 covers 16 residues. Germline CDR1 reads DFQATT; CDR2 reads SNEGSKA (reference sequence).

J is TRBJ1-1 and V is TRBV6-6, with TRBD1 matching 10 bases. The CDR3 is 15 amino acids. V was pared by 5 bases and J by 11 bases, with 14 bases of the junction left unmatched. CDR1 MNHNY and CDR2 SVGAGI come from the germline V gene (reference sequence). CDR3 DNA: TGTGCCAGCAGTCAGGGACAGGGGACCCCCTTTGGGGCTTTCTTT. Amino acid sequence: CASSQGQGTPFGAFF.

This rearrangement joins TRBV10-3 to TRBJ1-2; D gene ambiguous. The germline V and J ends were trimmed by 2 bases and 0 bases, with 7 bases remaining between them. Germline V gene lookup returns CDR1 ENHRY and CDR2 SYGVKD. The CDR3 is 14 amino acids. CDR3 bases: TGTGCCATCAGTGAGGGACGACCTAACTATGGCTACACCTTC. This gives the protein CAISEGRPNYGYTF.

This clonotype occurred many times. The chain links TRBV6-6 to TRBJ1-2; D gene uncertain. CDR1 is MNHNY and CDR2 is SVGAGI in the germline V gene (reference sequence). V lost 6 bases, J lost 0 bases, and 11 bases lay in between. This CDR3 is built from 14 residues. The DNA for the CDR3 is TGTGCCAGCAGCCCCGACAAGTCTAACTATGGCTACACCTTC. Amino acids: CASSPDKSNYGYTF.

This clonotype was counted only a few times. CDR3 nucleotides: TGTGCCAGCAGCGTTGGGCGGGGAGTTTTTGATGAGCAGTTCTTC. Translating it yields CASSVGRGVFDEQFF. V and J are TRBV9 and TRBJ2-1; tentative D call: TRBD2 (6 bases). The germline V gene encodes CDR1 SGDLS and CDR2 YYNGEE. The CDR3 has 15 residues. V shed 2 bases and J shed 8 bases, with 17 bases lying between them.

The sample holds a few counts of this clonotype. This rearrangement joins TRBV20-1 to TRBJ2-3, with TRBD2 identical over 7 bases. V was clipped by 4 bases and J by 1 base; unmatched bases: 14. Per the germline V gene, CDR1 is DFQATT and CDR2 is SNEGSKA (reference sequence). This CDR3 is built from 17 residues. CDR3 DNA: TGCAGTGCTATGGCGCGCAAAGGGGCGGGAGGCACAGATACGCAGTATTTT. It translates to CSAMARKGAGGTDTQYF.

The chain is built from TRBV6-2 or TRBV6-3 and TRBJ2-4, with D unresolved. The DNA end lines up better with TRBJ2-7; the J call may be wrong. The CDR3 contains 12 residues. CDR1 is MNHEY and CDR2 is SVGEGT in the germline V gene. This CDR3 reads CASSHSLPEQYF. As DNA, the CDR3 is TGTGCCAGCAGTCATTCTCTTCCCGAGCAGTACTTC.

Only a few counts were recorded for this clonotype. CDR3 coding DNA: TGTGCCAGCACCGTGACACTTTACAATGAGCAGTTCTTC. Translation gives CASTVTLYNEQFF. V is TRBV6-1 and J is TRBJ2-1; D uncertain. The CDR3 loop spans 13 amino acids. Between the trimmed V and J ends, which lost 7 bases and 4 bases, there was a span of 11 bases. Germline V lookup: CDR1 MNHNS, CDR2 SASEGT.

The chain combines TRBV5-1 with TRBJ1-1; perhaps TRBD1 as D (6 bases). In germline, CDR1 is SGHRS, CDR2 YFSETQ. The V end lost 1 base, the J end lost 0 bases, and 10 bases lay between the germline ends. This CDR3 spans 15 amino acids. The CDR3 here is CASSLTGRMNTEAFF. As DNA, the CDR3 is TGCGCCAGCAGCTTGACAGGGAGGATGAACACTGAAGCTTTCTTT.

Worth noting for this clonotype: Mismatch with germline at one junction end may stem from a read error. The chain carries TRBV20-1 and TRBJ1-5; 7 bases fit TRBD1. The germline V gene has CDR1 DFQATT and CDR2 SNEGSKA (reference sequence). There are 19 residues in the CDR3. The CDR3 region is CSARDPGIRGRWGNQSQHF. In DNA form, the CDR3 reads TGCAGTGCTAGAGACCCGGGAATTAGGGGGCGATGGGGCAATCAGTCCCAGCATTTT.

The chain combines TRBV3-1 with TRBJ2-5; 12 positions match TRBD2. This CDR3 contains 16 residues. Per germline, CDR1 LGHDT and CDR2 YNNKEL (reference sequence). The V gene end was trimmed by 0 bases and the J gene end by 5 bases; junction bases not matched to a gene: 4. In DNA form, the CDR3 reads TGTGCCAGCAGCCAAGATCTAGCGGGGGGGCCCGAGACCCAGTACTTC. This encodes CASSQDLAGGPETQYF.